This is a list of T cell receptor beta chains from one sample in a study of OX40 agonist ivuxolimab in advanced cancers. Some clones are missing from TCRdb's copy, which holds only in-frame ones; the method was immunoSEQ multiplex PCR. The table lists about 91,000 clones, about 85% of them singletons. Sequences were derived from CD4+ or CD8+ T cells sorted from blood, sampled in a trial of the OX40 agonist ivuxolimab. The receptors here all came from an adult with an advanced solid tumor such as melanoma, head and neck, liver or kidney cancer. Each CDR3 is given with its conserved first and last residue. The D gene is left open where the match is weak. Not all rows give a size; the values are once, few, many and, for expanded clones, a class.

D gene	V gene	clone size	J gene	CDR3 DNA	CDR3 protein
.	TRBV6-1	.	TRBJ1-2	TGTGCCAGCAGTGTTAATCTCCCTTCGGGGGCCGCTCACTATGGCTACACCTTC	CASSVNLPSGAAHYGYTF
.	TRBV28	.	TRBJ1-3	TGTGCTACGTCCTCGGAAGGGGTCGGTGGAAACACCATATATTTT	CATSSEGVGGNTIYF
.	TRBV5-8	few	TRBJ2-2	TGTGCCAGCAGCTGGCGCGTCCGGGCCACCGGGGAGCTGTTTTTT	CASSWRVRATGELFF
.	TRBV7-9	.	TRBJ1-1	TGTGCCAGCAGCTACCCCGATCGGGCCACTGAAGCTTTCTTT	CASSYPDRATEAFF
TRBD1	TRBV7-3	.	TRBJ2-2	TGTGCCAGCAGCTTAACTCCAAGGACAGGAAAAAGGGGCACCGGGGAGCTGTTTTTT	CASSLTPRTGKRGTGELFF
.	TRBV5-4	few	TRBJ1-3	TGTGCCAGCAGCTTTGGGGGCCTTGGAAACACCATATATTTT	CASSFGGLGNTIYF
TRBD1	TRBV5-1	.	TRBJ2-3	TGCGCCAGCACGGGACAGGGGACAGATACGCAGTATTTT	CASTGQGTDTQYF
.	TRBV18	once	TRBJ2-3	TGTGCCAGCTCACCAGGCACCTCCACAGATACGCAGTATTTT	CASSPGTSTDTQYF
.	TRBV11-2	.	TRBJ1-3	TGTGCCAGCAGCTCCACCGGGAACTCTGGAAACACCATATATTTT	CASSSTGNSGNTIYF
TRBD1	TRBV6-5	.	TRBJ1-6	TGTGCCAGCGGGGACAGGGGTGGCTCACCCCTCCACTTT	CASGDRGGSPLHF
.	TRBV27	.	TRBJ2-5	TGTGCCAGCAGCAGGGACTACCAAGAGACCCAGTACTTC	CASSRDYQETQYF
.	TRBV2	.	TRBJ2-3	TGTGCCAGCAGCCTAGGGGGGGTGGGAGATACGCAGTATTTT	CASSLGGVGDTQYF
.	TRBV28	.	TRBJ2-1	TGTGCCAGCAGTACCGCCGGGACACCCTACAATGAGCAGTTCTTC	CASSTAGTPYNEQFF
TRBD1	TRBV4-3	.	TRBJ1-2	TGCGCCAGCAGCCTATCGACAGGGCCTACCAACTATGGCTACACCTTC	CASSLSTGPTNYGYTF
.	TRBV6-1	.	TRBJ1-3	TGTGCCAGCAGTGTGGGCGGAGTTTCTGGAAACACCATATATTTT	CASSVGGVSGNTIYF
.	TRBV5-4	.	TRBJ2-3	TGTGCCAGCAGCTTGGACGAGGGCACAGATACGCAGTATTTT	CASSLDEGTDTQYF
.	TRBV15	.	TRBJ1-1	TGTGCCACCAGCGCGGGGGGGCTGGACACTGAAGCTTTCTTT	CATSAGGLDTEAFF
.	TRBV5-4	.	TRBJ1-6	TGTGCCAGCAGCGAAGGGGGGCAGCCTTCACCCCTCCACTTT	CASSEGGQPSPLHF
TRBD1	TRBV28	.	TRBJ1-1	TGTGCCAGCAGTTCCGGGACAGGGGGCTATAATACTGAAGCTTTCTTT	CASSSGTGGYNTEAFF
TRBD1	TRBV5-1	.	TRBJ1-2	TGCGCCAGCAGCTGGGGGACAGGGGGCGGCTATGGCTACACCTTC	CASSWGTGGGYGYTF
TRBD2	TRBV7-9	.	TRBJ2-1	TGTGCCAGCAGCTCGGTAGGGGCGGGGGGCTACAATGAGCAGTTCTTC	CASSSVGAGGYNEQFF
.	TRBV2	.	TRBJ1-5	TGTGCCAGCACACTATCACGGGACCCTAATCAGCCCCAGCATTTT	CASTLSRDPNQPQHF
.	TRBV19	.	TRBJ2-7	TGTGCCAGTAACCCTTTCGGCGGCGAGCAGTACTTC	CASNPFGGEQYF
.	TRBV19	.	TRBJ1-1	TGTGCCAGTAGTATAGACCGGACCCCTGGGTTGGCTTTCTTT	CASSIDRTPGLAFF
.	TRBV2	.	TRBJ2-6	TGTGCCAGCAGATGGCAGGGTTCTGGGGCCAACGTCCTGACTTTC	CASRWQGSGANVLTF
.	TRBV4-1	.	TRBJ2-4	TGCGCCAGCAGCCAGGCGAGGGGGAACATTCAGTACTTC	CASSQARGNIQYF
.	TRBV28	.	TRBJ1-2	TGTGCCAGCACTTCGGGACTTTTAGGGCTATCTAACTATGGCTACACCTTC	CASTSGLLGLSNYGYTF
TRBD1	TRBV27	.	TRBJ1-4	TGTGCCAGCAGTTTATGGACAGGGGGCAAGGGTGAAAAACTGTTTTTT	CASSLWTGGKGEKLFF
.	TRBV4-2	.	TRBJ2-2	TGTGCCAGCAGCCAAGATAGCGTCCAAGCGAACACCGGGGAGCTGTTTTTT	CASSQDSVQANTGELFF
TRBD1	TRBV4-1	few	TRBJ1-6	TGCGCCAGCAGCCCAAACCCCGGGACAGGTATTTCACCCCTCCACTTT	CASSPNPGTGISPLHF
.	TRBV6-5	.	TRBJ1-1	TGTGCCAGCCTTAGAGCATGGGGGGAAGCTTTCTTT	CASLRAWGEAFF
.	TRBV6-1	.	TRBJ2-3	TGTGCCAGCAGTGAATCGTTAGTGAAAGATACGCAGTATTTT	CASSESLVKDTQYF
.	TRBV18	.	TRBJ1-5	TGTGCCAGCTCAAGAGGGGCGGTAGATCAGCCCCAGCATTTT	CASSRGAVDQPQHF
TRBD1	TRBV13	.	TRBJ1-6	TGTGCCACAAACAGGGGCGGGAATTCACCCCTCCACTTT	CATNRGGNSPLHF
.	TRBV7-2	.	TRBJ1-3	TGTGCCAGCAGTTTTATGGTTTCAGGGCCCGACTCTGGAAACACCATATATTTT	CASSFMVSGPDSGNTIYF
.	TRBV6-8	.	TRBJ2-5	TGTGCCAGCAGTTACTCGATTAACGGGAGAACACAAGAGACCCAGTACTTC	CASSYSINGRTQETQYF
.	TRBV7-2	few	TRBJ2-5	TGTGCCAGCAGCCGGGGGTACAGGGAAGGGCGAGAGACCCAGTACTTC	CASSRGYREGRETQYF
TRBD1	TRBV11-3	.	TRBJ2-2	TGTGCCAGCAGCTCGCGGGACAGGGGGCGCGCCGGGGAGCTGTTTTTT	CASSSRDRGRAGELFF
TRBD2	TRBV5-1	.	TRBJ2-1	TGCGCCAGCAGCCTTGGACTAGCGGGGGTTTTTTACAATGAGCAGTTCTTC	CASSLGLAGVFYNEQFF
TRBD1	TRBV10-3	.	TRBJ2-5	TGTGCCATCAGTGAGAACCTGGCGCAGGGGGCGGAGACCCAGTACTTC	CAISENLAQGAETQYF
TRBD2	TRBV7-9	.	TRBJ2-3	TGTGCCAGCAGCGCCCCGGGCGGGGGGGCTTTGGGCACAGATACGCAGTATTTT	CASSAPGGGALGTDTQYF